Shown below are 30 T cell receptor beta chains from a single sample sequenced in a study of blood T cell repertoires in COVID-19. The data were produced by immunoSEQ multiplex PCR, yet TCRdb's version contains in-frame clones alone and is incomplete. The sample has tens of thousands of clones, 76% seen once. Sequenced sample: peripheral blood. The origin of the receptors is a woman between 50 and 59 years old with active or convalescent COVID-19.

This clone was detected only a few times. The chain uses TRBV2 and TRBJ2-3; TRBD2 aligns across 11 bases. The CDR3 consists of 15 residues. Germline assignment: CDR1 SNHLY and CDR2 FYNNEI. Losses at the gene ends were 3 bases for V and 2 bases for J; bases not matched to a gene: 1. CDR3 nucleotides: TGTGCCAGCAGTGAGGGACTAGCGGCCACAGATACGCAGTATTTT. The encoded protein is CASSEGLAATDTQYF.

The CDR3 sequence: CSVLLERGVGTQYF. DNA for the CDR3: TGCAGCGTTCTCCTAGAGCGCGGGGTAGGGACCCAGTACTTC. V and J are TRBV29-1 and TRBJ2-5; maybe TRBD2 (6 bases). The CDR3 extends over 14 amino acids. V lost 5 bases and J 7 bases, leaving 20 bases between the germline ends. Germline CDR1 is SQVTM and CDR2 is ANQGSEA.

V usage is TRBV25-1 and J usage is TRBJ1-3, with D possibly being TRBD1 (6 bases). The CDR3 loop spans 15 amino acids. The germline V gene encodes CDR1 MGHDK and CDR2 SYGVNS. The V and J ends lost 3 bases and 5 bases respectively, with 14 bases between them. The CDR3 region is CASSDLTGSRNTIYF. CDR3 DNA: TGTGCCAGCAGTGACTTGACAGGATCCCGAAACACCATATATTTT.

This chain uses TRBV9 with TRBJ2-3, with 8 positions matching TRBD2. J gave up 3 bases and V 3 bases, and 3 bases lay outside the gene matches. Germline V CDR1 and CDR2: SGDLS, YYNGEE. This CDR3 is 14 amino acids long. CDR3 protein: CASSAPGGTDTQYF. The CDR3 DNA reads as TGTGCCAGCAGCGCCCCGGGAGGGACAGATACGCAGTATTTT.

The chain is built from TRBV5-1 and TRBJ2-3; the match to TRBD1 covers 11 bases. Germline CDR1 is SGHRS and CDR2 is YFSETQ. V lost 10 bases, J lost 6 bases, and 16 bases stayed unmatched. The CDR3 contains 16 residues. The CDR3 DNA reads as TGCGCCTCCCAGCGGCTGGACAGGGGGCCTGTTGATACGCAGTATTTT. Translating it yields CASQRLDRGPVDTQYF. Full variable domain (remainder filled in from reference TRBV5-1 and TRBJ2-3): KAGVTQTPRYLIKTRGQQVTLSCSPISGHRSVSWYQQTPGQGLQFLFEYFSETQRNKGNFPGRFSGRQFSNSRSEMNVSTLELGDSALYLCASQRLDRGPVDTQYFGPGTRLTVL.

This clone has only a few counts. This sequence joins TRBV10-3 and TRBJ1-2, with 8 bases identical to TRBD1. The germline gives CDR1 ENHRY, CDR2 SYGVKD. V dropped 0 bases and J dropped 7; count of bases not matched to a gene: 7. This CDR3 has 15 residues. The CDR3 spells CAISESRQGAGGYTF. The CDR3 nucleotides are TGTGCCATCAGTGAGTCGAGGCAGGGGGCTGGTGGCTACACCTTC.

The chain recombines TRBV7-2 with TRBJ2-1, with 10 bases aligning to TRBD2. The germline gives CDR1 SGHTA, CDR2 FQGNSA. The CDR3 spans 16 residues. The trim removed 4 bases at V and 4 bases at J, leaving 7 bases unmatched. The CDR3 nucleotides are TGTGCCAGCAGCTCCTCTAGCGGGAGATCTTACAATGAGCAGTTCTTC. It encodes CASSSSSGRSYNEQFF.

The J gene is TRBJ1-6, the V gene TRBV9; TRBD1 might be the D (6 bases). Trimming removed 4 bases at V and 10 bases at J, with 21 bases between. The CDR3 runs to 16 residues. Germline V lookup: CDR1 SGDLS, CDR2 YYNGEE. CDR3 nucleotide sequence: TGTGCCAGCAGCCCCAGACCGGGCAGGGGAAGATCACCCCTCCACTTT. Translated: CASSPRPGRGRSPLHF.

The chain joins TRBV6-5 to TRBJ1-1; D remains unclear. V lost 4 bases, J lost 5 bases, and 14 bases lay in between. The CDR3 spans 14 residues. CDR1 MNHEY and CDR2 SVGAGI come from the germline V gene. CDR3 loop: CASSWRALGTEAFF. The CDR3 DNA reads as TGTGCCAGCAGTTGGAGGGCCCTGGGGACTGAAGCTTTCTTT.

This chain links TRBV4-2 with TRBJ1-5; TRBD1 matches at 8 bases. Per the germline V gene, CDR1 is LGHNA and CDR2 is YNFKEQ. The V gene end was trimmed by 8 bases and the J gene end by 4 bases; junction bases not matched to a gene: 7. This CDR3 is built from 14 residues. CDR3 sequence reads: CASSRDRLNQPQHF. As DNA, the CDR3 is TGTGCCAGCTCCCGGGACAGGCTAAATCAGCCCCAGCATTTT.

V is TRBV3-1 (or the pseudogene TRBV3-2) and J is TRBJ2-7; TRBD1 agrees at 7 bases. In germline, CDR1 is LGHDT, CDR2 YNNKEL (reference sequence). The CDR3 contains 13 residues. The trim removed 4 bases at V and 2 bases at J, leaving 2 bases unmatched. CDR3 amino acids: CASSPGTAYEQYF. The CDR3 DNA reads TGTGCCAGCAGCCCCGGGACAGCCTACGAGCAGTACTTC.

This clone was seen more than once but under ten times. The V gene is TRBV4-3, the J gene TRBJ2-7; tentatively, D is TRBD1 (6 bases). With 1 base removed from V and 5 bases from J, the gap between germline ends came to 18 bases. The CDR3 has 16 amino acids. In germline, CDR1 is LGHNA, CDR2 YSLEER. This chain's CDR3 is CASSQGWGRVPHEQYF. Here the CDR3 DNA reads TGCGCCAGCAGCCAAGGTTGGGGGCGCGTCCCCCACGAGCAGTACTTC.

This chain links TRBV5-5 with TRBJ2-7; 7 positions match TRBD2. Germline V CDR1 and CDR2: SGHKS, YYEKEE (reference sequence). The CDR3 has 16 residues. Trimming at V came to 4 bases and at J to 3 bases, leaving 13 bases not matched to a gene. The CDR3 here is CASSLILGSGLYEQYF. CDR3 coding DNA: TGTGCCAGCAGCCTGATTTTGGGTAGCGGGCTCTACGAGCAGTACTTC.

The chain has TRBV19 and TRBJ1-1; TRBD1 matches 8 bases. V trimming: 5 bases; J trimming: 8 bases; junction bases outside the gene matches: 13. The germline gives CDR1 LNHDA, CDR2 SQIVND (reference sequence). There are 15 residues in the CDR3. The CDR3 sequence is CASSPRQGNGAEAFF. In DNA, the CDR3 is TGTGCCAGTAGTCCGAGACAGGGGAATGGAGCAGAAGCTTTCTTT. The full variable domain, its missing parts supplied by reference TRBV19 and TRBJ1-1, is DGGITQSPKYLFRKEGQNVTLSCEQNLNHDAMYWYRQDPGQGLRLIYYSQIVNDFQKGDIAEGYSVSREKKESFPLTVTSAQKNPTAFYLCASSPRQGNGAEAFFGQGTRLTVV.

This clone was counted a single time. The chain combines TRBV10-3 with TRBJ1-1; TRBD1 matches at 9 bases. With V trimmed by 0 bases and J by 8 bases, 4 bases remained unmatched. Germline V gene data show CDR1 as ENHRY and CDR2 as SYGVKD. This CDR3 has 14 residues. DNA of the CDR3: TGTGCCATCAGTGAGTCGGGACAGGGCCCCGAAGCTTTCTTT. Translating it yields CAISESGQGPEAFF.

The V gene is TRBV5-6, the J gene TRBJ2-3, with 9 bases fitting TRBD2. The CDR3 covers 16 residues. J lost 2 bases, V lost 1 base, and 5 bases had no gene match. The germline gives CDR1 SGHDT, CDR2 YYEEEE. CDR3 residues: CASSLKLAGYTDTQYF. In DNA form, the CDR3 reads TGTGCCAGCAGCTTGAAACTAGCGGGTTACACAGATACGCAGTATTTT.

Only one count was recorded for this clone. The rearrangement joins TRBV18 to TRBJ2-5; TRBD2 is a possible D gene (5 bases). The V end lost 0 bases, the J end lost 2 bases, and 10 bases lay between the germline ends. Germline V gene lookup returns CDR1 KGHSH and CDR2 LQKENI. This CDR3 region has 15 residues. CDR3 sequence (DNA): TGTGCCAGCTCACCACCGAGGGCACGACAAGAGACCCAGTACTTC. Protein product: CASSPPRARQETQYF.

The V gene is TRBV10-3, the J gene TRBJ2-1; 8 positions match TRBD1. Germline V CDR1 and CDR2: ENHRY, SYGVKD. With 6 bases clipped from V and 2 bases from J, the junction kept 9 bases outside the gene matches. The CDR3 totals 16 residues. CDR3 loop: CAISPGQGPPYNEQFF. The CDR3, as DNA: TGTGCCATCAGCCCCGGACAGGGACCCCCCTACAATGAGCAGTTCTTC.

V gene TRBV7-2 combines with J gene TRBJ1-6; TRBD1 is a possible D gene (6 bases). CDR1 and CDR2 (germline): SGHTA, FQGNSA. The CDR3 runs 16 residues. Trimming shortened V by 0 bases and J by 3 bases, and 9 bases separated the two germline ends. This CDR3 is CASSLAGGLYNSPLHF. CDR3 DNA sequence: TGTGCCAGCAGCTTAGCTGGGGGCCTCTATAATTCACCCCTCCACTTT.

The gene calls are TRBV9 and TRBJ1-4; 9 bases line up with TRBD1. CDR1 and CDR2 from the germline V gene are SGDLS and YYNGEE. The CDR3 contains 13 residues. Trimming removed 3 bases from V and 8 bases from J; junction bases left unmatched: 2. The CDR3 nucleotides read TGTGCCAGCAGCGGACAGGGGGACGAAAAACTGTTTTTT. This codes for CASSGQGDEKLFF.

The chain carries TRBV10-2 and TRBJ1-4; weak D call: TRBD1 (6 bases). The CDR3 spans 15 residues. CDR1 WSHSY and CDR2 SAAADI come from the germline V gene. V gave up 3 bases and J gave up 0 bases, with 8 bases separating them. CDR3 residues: CASSDPGATNEKLFF. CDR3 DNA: TGCGCCAGCAGTGACCCAGGGGCAACTAATGAAAAACTGTTTTTT.

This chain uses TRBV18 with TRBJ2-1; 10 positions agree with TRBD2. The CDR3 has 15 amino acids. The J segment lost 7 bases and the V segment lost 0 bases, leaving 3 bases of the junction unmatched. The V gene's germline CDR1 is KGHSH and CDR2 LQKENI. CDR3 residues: CASSPPERGGNEQFF. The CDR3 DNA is TGTGCCAGCTCACCACCAGAGCGGGGGGGAAATGAGCAGTTCTTC.

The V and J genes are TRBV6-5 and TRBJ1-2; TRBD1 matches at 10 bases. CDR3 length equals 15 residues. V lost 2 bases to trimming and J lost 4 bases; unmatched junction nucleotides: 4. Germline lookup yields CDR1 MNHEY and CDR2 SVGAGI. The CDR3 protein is CASSYRQGATYGYTF. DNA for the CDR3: TGTGCCAGCAGTTACCGACAGGGGGCCACCTATGGCTACACCTTC.

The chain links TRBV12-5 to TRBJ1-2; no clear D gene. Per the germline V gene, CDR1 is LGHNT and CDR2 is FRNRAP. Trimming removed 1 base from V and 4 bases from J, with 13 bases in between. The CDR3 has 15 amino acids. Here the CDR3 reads CASGLDPYSIYGYTF. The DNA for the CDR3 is TGTGCTAGTGGTTTGGACCCTTACAGCATCTATGGCTACACCTTC.

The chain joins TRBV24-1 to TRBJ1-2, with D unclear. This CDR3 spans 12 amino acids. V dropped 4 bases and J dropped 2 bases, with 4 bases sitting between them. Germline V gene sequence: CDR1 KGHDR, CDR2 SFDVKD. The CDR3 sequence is CATSEENYGYTF. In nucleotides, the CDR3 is TGTGCCACCAGTGAGGAGAACTATGGCTACACCTTC.

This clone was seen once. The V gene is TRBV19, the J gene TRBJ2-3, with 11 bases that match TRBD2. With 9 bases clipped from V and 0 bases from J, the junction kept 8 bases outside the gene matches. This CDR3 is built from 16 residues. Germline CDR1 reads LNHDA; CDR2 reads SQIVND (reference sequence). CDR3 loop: CASHPTSGMSTDTQYF. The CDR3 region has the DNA TGTGCCAGCCACCCGACTAGCGGGATGAGCACAGATACGCAGTATTTT.

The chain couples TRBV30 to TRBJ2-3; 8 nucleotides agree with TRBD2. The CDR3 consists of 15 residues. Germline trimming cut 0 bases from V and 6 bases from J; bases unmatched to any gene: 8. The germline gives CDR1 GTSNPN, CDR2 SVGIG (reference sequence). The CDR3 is CAWSVGTSGADTQYF. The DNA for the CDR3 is TGTGCCTGGAGTGTAGGGACTAGTGGGGCTGATACGCAGTATTTT.

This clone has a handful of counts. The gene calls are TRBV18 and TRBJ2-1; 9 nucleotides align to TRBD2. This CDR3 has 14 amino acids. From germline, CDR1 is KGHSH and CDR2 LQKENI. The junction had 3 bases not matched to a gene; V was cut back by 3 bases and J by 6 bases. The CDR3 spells CASSPSGRPNEQFF. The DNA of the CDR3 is TGTGCCAGCTCACCTAGCGGGAGACCCAATGAGCAGTTCTTC.

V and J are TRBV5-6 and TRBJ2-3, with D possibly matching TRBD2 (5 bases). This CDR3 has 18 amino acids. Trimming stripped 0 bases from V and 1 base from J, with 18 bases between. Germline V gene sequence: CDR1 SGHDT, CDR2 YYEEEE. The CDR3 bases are TGTGCCAGCAGCTTGGCCGGAGAGCGGTGGGTAGGCACAGATACGCAGTATTTT. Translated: CASSLAGERWVGTDTQYF.

The CDR3 bases are TGTGCCACCAGTTCCCCCCGGACAGGGGACTACGAGCAGTACTTC. This translates into CATSSPRTGDYEQYF. This chain joins TRBV24-1 and TRBJ2-7; 9 bases match TRBD1. With V trimmed by 6 bases and J by 3 bases, 8 bases remained unmatched. The CDR3 loop spans 15 amino acids. CDR1 is KGHDR, CDR2 SFDVKD, per germline.